This TCR beta chain was obtained from a study of blood T cell repertoires in COVID-19. Study in general: Both acute and convalescent COVID-19 samples were obtained from the United States, Italy and Spain. PBMCs, B-cell-depleted T cells, or T cells provided the cDNA or gDNA that made up the material.

How the authors handled the data: Nucleated cell counts were estimated from reference gene primer amplification. Sequencing used immunoSEQ multiplex PCR; TCRdb keeps in-frame clones, though not all of them. V, J and clone size reflect that table, while D and trimming were determined from the DNA. The sample consists of roughly 270,000 clones, approximately 85% of them appearing once. The trim removed 4 bases at V and 0 bases at J, leaving 3 bases unmatched. This CDR3 comprises 16 residues. Germline assignment: CDR1 KGHDR and CDR2 SFDVKD. Source material: peripheral blood. V is TRBV24-1 and J is TRBJ2-1; 9 nucleotides match TRBD2. This receptor was identified in a man in his fifties with active or convalescent COVID-19. The CDR3 spells CATSDRSGSSYNEQFF. The CDR3, as DNA: TGTGCCACCAGTGACCGTAGCGGGAGCTCCTACAATGAGCAGTTCTTC.